This T cell receptor (beta chain) was documented in a study of blood T cell repertoires in COVID-19. For the study at large: Samples came from the United States, Italy and Spain, spanning acute and convalescent COVID-19. In each case, the material was cDNA or gDNA derived from T cells, B-cell-depleted T cells, or PBMCs.

The CDR3 is 15 amino acids. From germline, CDR1 is LNHDA and CDR2 SQIVND (reference sequence). V was shortened by 6 bases and J by 1 base, with 13 bases between the two germline ends. In the original analysis: Amplification with reference gene primers provided the estimates of nucleated cell counts. The method was immunoSEQ multiplex PCR; TCRdb's version includes in-frame clones alone and lacks a portion of them. The DNA gave D and trimming, while V, J and clone size come from that table. The sample comprises roughly 300,000 clones, roughly 88% of which are singletons, and 9.4% rests with the top ten.

The receptor was derived from a young man with active or convalescent COVID-19. Sequencing was done on a sample of peripheral blood. This chain links TRBV19 with TRBJ2-1, with D possibly matching TRBD2 (6 bases). The CDR3 DNA reads as TGTGCCAGTAGCAACCCCAGCGGGTCCTACAATGAGCAGTTCTTC. It is translated as CASSNPSGSYNEQFF.